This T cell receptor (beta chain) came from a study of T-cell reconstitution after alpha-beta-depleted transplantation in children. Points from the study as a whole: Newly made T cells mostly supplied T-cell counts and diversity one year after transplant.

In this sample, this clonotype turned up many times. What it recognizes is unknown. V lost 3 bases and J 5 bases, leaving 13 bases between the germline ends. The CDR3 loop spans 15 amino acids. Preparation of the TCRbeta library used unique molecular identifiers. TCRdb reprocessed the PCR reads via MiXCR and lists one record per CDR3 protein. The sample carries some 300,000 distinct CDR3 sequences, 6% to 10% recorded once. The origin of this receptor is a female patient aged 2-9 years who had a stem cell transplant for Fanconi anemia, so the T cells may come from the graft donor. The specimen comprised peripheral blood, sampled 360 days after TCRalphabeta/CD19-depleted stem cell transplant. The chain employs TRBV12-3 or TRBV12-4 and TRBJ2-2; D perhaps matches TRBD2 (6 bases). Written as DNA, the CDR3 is TGTGCCAGCAGTTTTCGGGGGATTGAGACCGGGGAGCTGTTTTTT. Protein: CASSFRGIETGELFF.